This entry lists 22 T cell receptor beta chains sequenced from one sample in a study of early T cells in non-severe SARS-CoV-2 infection. One entry per CDR3 protein results from TCRdb running MiXCR on the 5' RACE reads. The table shows some 66,000 distinct CDR3 sequences, with less than 15% occurring only once. The sample consisted of whole blood. Source of these receptors: an adult who was a healthcare worker with PCR-confirmed SARS-CoV-2 infection or an uninfected control (not recorded which).

This chain links TRBV3-1 with TRBJ2-5; TRBD1 or TRBD2 may be the D gene (5 bases each). Germline CDR1 LGHDT, CDR2 YNNKEL (reference sequence). CDR3 size: 14 residues. V lost 4 bases, J lost 2 bases, and 11 bases lay in between. The DNA of the CDR3 is TGTGCCAGCAGCCCCTGGGGGAATCAAGAGACCCAGTACTTC. This translates into CASSPWGNQETQYF.

There are a few counts of this clonotype. The gene calls are TRBV12-3 or TRBV12-4 and TRBJ2-3, with unresolved D. This CDR3 has 15 amino acids. V was shortened by 5 bases and J by 2 bases, with 14 bases between the two germline ends. The CDR3 coding sequence is TGTGCCAGCAGTCCGGTAGGAGTCCCCACAGATACGCAGTATTTT. It specifies CASSPVGVPTDTQYF.

This clonotype has only a few counts. The chain couples TRBV27 to TRBJ1-5; D not certain. V gave up 2 bases and J gave up 4 bases, with 6 bases separating them. The CDR3 spans 13 residues. Germline lookup yields CDR1 MNHEY and CDR2 SMNVEV (reference sequence). The CDR3 reads CASSLVKNQPQHF. In DNA, the CDR3 is TGTGCCAGCAGTTTAGTAAAAAATCAGCCCCAGCATTTT.

The V gene is TRBV9, the J gene TRBJ1-4; D ambiguous. The CDR3 length is 16 residues. The V end lost 1 base, the J end lost 3 bases, and 13 bases lay between the germline ends. Germline-derived CDR1 and CDR2 are SGDLS and YYNGEE. This CDR3 is CASSVQMGSANEKLFF. CDR3 nucleotides: TGTGCCAGCAGCGTACAGATGGGGTCAGCTAATGAAAAACTGTTTTTT.

J is TRBJ2-5 and V is TRBV9; the match to TRBD2 covers 7 bases. CDR3 length equals 16 residues. CDR1 is SGDLS, CDR2 YYNGEE, per germline. V shed 0 bases, J shed 1 base, and the junction held 6 bases outside the gene matches. The CDR3 region has the DNA TGTGCCAGCAGCGTAGGGTCGGGAGGCCCCCAAGAGACCCAGTACTTC. Translated, it gives CASSVGSGGPQETQYF.

There are many counts of this clonotype. The V call is TRBV9, the J call TRBJ2-4; D gene ambiguous. Germline CDR1 SGDLS, CDR2 YYNGEE. Trimming removed 4 bases at V and 0 bases at J, with 8 bases between. The CDR3 is 14 residues long. In DNA, the CDR3 is TGTGCCAGCAGCTCGAGCCCAGCCAAAAACATTCAGTACTTC. This sequence encodes CASSSSPAKNIQYF.

This clonotype was seen only a few times. V gene TRBV7-3 combines with J gene TRBJ2-2, with D possibly TRBD1 on 5 matching bases. V was trimmed by 2 bases and J by 1 base, leaving 8 bases between them. The CDR3 length is 15 residues. In germline, CDR1 is SGHTA, CDR2 FQGTGA. The CDR3 DNA reads TGTGCCAGCAGCTTATGGCAGGGGAACACCGGGGAGCTGTTTTTT. This codes for CASSLWQGNTGELFF.

This clonotype was counted a few times. This chain uses TRBV20-1 with TRBJ1-5; D remains ambiguous. CDR1 is DFQATT, CDR2 SNEGSKA, per germline (reference sequence). CDR3 length: 13 residues. V was shortened by 5 bases and J by 4 bases, with 12 bases between the two germline ends. This CDR3 reads CSAGGTVNQPQHF. The CDR3 DNA reads as TGCAGTGCTGGAGGCACAGTGAATCAGCCCCAGCATTTT.

This clonotype was counted ten times or more. The CDR3 is CASSQEGLMNTEAFF. CDR3 bases: TGTGCCAGCAGCCAAGAAGGGCTTATGAACACTGAAGCTTTCTTT. This rearrangement joins TRBV3-1 to TRBJ1-1; D gene uncertain. The germline V and J ends were trimmed by 0 bases and 0 bases, with 8 bases remaining between them. CDR3 size: 15 residues. Germline CDR1 LGHDT, CDR2 YNNKEL (reference sequence).

This clonotype was counted at least ten times. The chain uses TRBV10-3 and TRBJ1-3; D unclear. The length of the CDR3 is 17 residues. Deletions cut 0 bases from V and 2 bases from J, with 14 bases between. Germline loops: CDR1 ENHRY, CDR2 SYGVKD. DNA of the CDR3: TGTGCCATCAGTGAGTCCATCGGACGAGCCGCTGGAAACACCATATATTTT. This gives the protein CAISESIGRAAGNTIYF.

This clonotype came up many times. The chain links TRBV18 to TRBJ2-7; D possibly matches TRBD1 or TRBD2 (5 bases each). The length of the CDR3 is 14 residues. Looked up from germline, CDR1 is KGHSH and CDR2 is LQKENI. Trimming took 4 bases from V and 5 from J, leaving 15 bases between them. The CDR3 here is CASSLSKGSDEQYF. CDR3 in DNA: TGTGCCAGCTCACTTTCGAAGGGGAGCGACGAGCAGTACTTC.

This clonotype was recorded many times. For the CDR3, the DNA is TGTGCCAGTAGTATAACGGTTGGCCCCCTGTCACGCCAGCATTTT. Translating gives CASSITVGPLSRQHF. The rearrangement joins TRBV19 to TRBJ1-5, with no clear D. The CDR3 is 15 residues long. The germline CDR1 and CDR2 sequences are LNHDA and SQIVND (reference sequence). Trimming removed 2 bases from V and 12 bases from J, with 20 bases in between.

This clonotype was counted a few times. The rearrangement links TRBV19 to TRBJ2-1, with 11 bases fitting TRBD2. The length of the CDR3 is 17 residues. CDR1 LNHDA and CDR2 SQIVND come from the germline V gene (reference sequence). V shed 0 bases, J shed 7 bases, and the junction held 8 bases outside the gene matches. The CDR3: CASSIDRRTSGLNEQFF. DNA for the CDR3: TGTGCCAGTAGTATAGATCGAAGGACTAGCGGGTTGAATGAGCAGTTCTTC.

V gene TRBV20-1 combines with J gene TRBJ2-1; TRBD2 aligns across 8 bases. The CDR3 totals 16 residues. V lost 4 bases, J lost 0 bases, and 8 bases stayed unmatched. The V gene's germline CDR1 is DFQATT and CDR2 SNEGSKA (reference sequence). CDR3 sequence reads: CSATGKSGSSYNEQFF. In DNA form, the CDR3 reads TGCAGTGCTACTGGAAAAAGCGGGAGCTCCTACAATGAGCAGTTCTTC.

This clonotype was counted at least ten times. The chain couples TRBV4-2 to TRBJ2-2, with 8 nucleotides matching TRBD2. J lost 0 bases, V lost 7 bases, and 4 bases had no gene match. CDR1 and CDR2 (germline): LGHNA, YNFKEQ. The CDR3 covers 15 residues. The CDR3 protein is CASTLAGTNTGELFF. Written as DNA, the CDR3 is TGTGCCAGCACCCTAGCGGGTACGAACACCGGGGAGCTGTTTTTT.

V and J are TRBV5-1 and TRBJ1-2; the D is unclear. V was cut by 4 bases and J by 8 bases, with 12 bases left in between. Germline values: CDR1 SGHRS, CDR2 YFSETQ. CDR3 length equals 12 residues. CDR3 DNA sequence: TGCGCCAGCAGCCTTCTAAGCGAGGGCTACACCTTC. Its protein product is CASSLLSEGYTF.

The chain uses TRBV4-1 and TRBJ2-5; perhaps TRBD2 as D (5 bases). The germline V and J ends were trimmed by 1 base and 3 bases, with 9 bases remaining between them. Germline CDR1 MGHRA, CDR2 YSYEKL. CDR3 length equals 14 residues. The CDR3 here is CASSQVRAEETQYF. The CDR3 region has the DNA TGCGCCAGCAGCCAAGTGCGGGCAGAAGAGACCCAGTACTTC.

This clonotype was counted only a few times. The V gene is TRBV7-6, the J gene TRBJ2-7, with D hard to call. Deletions cut 1 base from V and 3 bases from J, with 13 bases between. This CDR3 is 15 amino acids long. Germline-derived CDR1 and CDR2 are SGHVS and FNYEAQ. The CDR3 loop reads CASSLVSDPLYEQYF. DNA of the CDR3: TGTGCCAGCAGCTTAGTCTCGGACCCACTCTACGAGCAGTACTTC.

V gene TRBV5-4 combines with J gene TRBJ2-7, with D possibly being TRBD1 or TRBD2 (5 bases each). The germline V and J ends were trimmed by 4 bases and 0 bases, with 8 bases remaining between them. CDR1 SGHNT and CDR2 YYREEE come from the germline V gene (reference sequence). There are 13 residues in the CDR3. DNA of the CDR3: TGTGCCAGCAGCACTGGGGGCTCCTACGAGCAGTACTTC. Amino acid sequence: CASSTGGSYEQYF.

This sequence joins TRBV20-1 and TRBJ1-6; D gene unclear. Germline values: CDR1 DFQATT, CDR2 SNEGSKA (reference sequence). The CDR3 length is 15 residues. The CDR3 loop reads CSLPGSSSYNSPLHF. The CDR3, as DNA: TGCAGCCTCCCGGGCTCCAGCTCCTATAATTCACCCCTCCACTTT.

The rearrangement uses TRBV7-9 and TRBJ2-3; 7 bases align to TRBD2. CDR3 length: 14 residues. CDR1 is SEHNR and CDR2 is FQNEAQ in the germline V gene (reference sequence). V was pared by 4 bases and J by 2 bases, with 3 bases of the junction left unmatched. CDR3 protein: CASSYGLVTDTQYF. DNA of the CDR3: TGTGCCAGCAGCTACGGACTAGTCACAGATACGCAGTATTTT. Together with reference TRBV7-9 and TRBJ2-3, the CDR3 gives the full variable domain: DTGVSQNPRHKITKRGQNVTFRCDPISEHNRLYWYRQTLGQGPEFLTYFQNEAQLEKSRLLSDRFSAERPKGSFSTLEIQRTEQGDSAMYLCASSYGLVTDTQYFGPGTRLTVL.

This clonotype was counted ten times or more. This sequence joins TRBV29-1 and TRBJ2-5; unclear D gene. This CDR3 contains 13 residues. Trimming left V 4 bases short and J 4 bases short, with 13 bases between. Germline V gene lookup returns CDR1 SQVTM and CDR2 ANQGSEA. The CDR3 is CSVVPGLGETQYF. CDR3 DNA: TGCAGCGTTGTCCCGGGTTTAGGAGAGACCCAGTACTTC.